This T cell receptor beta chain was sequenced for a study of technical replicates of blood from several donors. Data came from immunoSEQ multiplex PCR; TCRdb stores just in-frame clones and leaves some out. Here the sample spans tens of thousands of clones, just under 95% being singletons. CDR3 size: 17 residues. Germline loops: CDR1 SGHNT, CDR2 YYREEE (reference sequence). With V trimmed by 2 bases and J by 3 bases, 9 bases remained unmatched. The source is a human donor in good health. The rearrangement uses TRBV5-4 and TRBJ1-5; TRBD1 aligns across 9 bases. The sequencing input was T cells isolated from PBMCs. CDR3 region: CASSFGQGPYDNQPQHF. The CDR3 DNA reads TGTGCCAGCAGCTTTGGACAGGGGCCCTATGACAATCAGCCCCAGCATTTT.